The rows below give T cell receptor beta chains drawn from one sample of a study of blood T cell repertoires in COVID-19. The method was immunoSEQ multiplex PCR; TCRdb's version includes in-frame clones alone and lacks a portion of them. The sample consists of 350,000 to 400,000 clones, about nine tenths of them appearing once. What was sequenced was PBMCs or T cells enriched from blood (not recorded which). These receptors were collected from a woman between 40 and 50 years old who had been exposed to COVID-19. Each CDR3 is given with its conserved first and last residue. Each record gives: clone size, D gene, V gene, J gene, CDR3 DNA, CDR3 protein. A D gene is named only where the DNA matches it firmly. For some rows the clone size is stated as once, few or many, or as a class when expanded; others skip it.

size: .
D: TRBD1
V: TRBV18
J: TRBJ1-3
DNA: TGTGCCAGCTCCCCCGACAGGGGCTCTGGAAACACCATATATTTT
CDR3: CASSPDRGSGNTIYF

size: .
D: .
V: TRBV12-5
J: TRBJ1-3
DNA: TGTGCTAGTGGTCCGGGAGGGGGAGGCTCTGGAAACACCATATATTTT
CDR3: CASGPGGGGSGNTIYF

size: .
D: .
V: TRBV12-3/TRBV12-4
J: TRBJ1-2
DNA: TGTGCCAGCAGTTTAGGCCAGGCTTGGTACACCTTC
CDR3: CASSLGQAWYTF

size: .
D: TRBD1
V: TRBV7-2
J: TRBJ1-2
DNA: TGTGCCAGCAGCTTAATCCCCACAGGGGGGGTCTATGGCTACACCTTC
CDR3: CASSLIPTGGVYGYTF

size: few
D: .
V: TRBV7-9
J: TRBJ1-2
DNA: TGTGCCAGCAGCTTAGGAGTTAACTATGGCTACACCTTC
CDR3: CASSLGVNYGYTF

size: .
D: .
V: TRBV9
J: TRBJ1-2
DNA: TGTGCCAGCAGCGGCGGCGGTAACTTACAGGGCTATGGCTACACCTTC
CDR3: CASSGGGNLQGYGYTF

size: .
D: .
V: TRBV12-3/TRBV12-4
J: TRBJ2-1
DNA: TGTGCCAGCAGTCCCCGGCGGTTTGATGAGCAGTTCTTC
CDR3: CASSPRRFDEQFF

size: .
D: TRBD1
V: TRBV30
J: TRBJ1-6
DNA: TGTGCCTATACCGGGACAGGGGGTGGCTTTTATAATTCACCCCTCCACTTT
CDR3: CAYTGTGGGFYNSPLHF

size: .
D: TRBD2
V: TRBV18
J: TRBJ2-2
DNA: TGTGCCAGCTCACCACTTGGACTAGCGGGAGGGCCAGCCGGGGAGCTGTTTTTT
CDR3: CASSPLGLAGGPAGELFF

size: .
D: TRBD1
V: TRBV5-4
J: TRBJ1-6
DNA: TGTGCCAGCAGCTTCTGGGACAGGGGCAAGAATTCACCCCTCCACTTT
CDR3: CASSFWDRGKNSPLHF

size: .
D: TRBD1
V: TRBV11-3
J: TRBJ2-3
DNA: TGTGCCAGCAGCATCGGACAGGGGGTAGATACGCAGTATTTT
CDR3: CASSIGQGVDTQYF

size: .
D: TRBD1
V: TRBV12-5
J: TRBJ1-6
DNA: TGTGCTAGTGGTTTGGTATTAGACAGGGTAGGTTCACCCCTCCACTTT
CDR3: CASGLVLDRVGSPLHF

size: few
D: TRBD1
V: TRBV19
J: TRBJ1-2
DNA: TGTGCCAGTAGTCTGACCGGGACAGGGGTCTATGGCTACACCTTC
CDR3: CASSLTGTGVYGYTF

size: .
D: .
V: TRBV3-1/TRBV3-2
J: TRBJ1-5
DNA: TGTGCCAGCAGCCCCAGTGTATACCAGCATTTT
CDR3: CASSPSVYQHF

size: .
D: TRBD1
V: TRBV11-1
J: TRBJ2-3
DNA: TGTGCCAGCAGCTTACAGGGGGCGAGTGCAGATACGCAGTATTTT
CDR3: CASSLQGASADTQYF

size: once
D: TRBD1
V: TRBV2
J: TRBJ1-1
DNA: TGTGCCAGCAGTGAAGCGGCAGGGGGAGGCACTGAAGCTTTCTTT
CDR3: CASSEAAGGGTEAFF

size: .
D: .
V: TRBV19
J: TRBJ2-3
DNA: TGTGCCAGTAGTATAGCACTTACAGATACGCAGTATTTT
CDR3: CASSIALTDTQYF

size: .
D: .
V: TRBV2
J: TRBJ1-1
DNA: TGTGCCAGCACGGGACTCTCGGGAGCTTTCTTT
CDR3: CASTGLSGAFF

size: .
D: .
V: TRBV7-2
J: TRBJ1-1
DNA: TGTGCCAGCAGCTTACAGGGGTGGGACACTGAAGCTTTCTTT
CDR3: CASSLQGWDTEAFF

size: .
D: .
V: TRBV19
J: TRBJ1-3
DNA: TGTGCCAGTAGTGTATCAGGGCTATCGGGAAACACCATATATTTT
CDR3: CASSVSGLSGNTIYF

size: .
D: TRBD1
V: TRBV3-1/TRBV3-2
J: TRBJ1-5
DNA: TGTGCCAGCAGCCAAGATCGACAGGGGCGCAATCAGCCCCAGCATTTT
CDR3: CASSQDRQGRNQPQHF

size: .
D: .
V: TRBV12-3/TRBV12-4
J: TRBJ2-7
DNA: TGTGCCAGCAGTTTGACTCGCTCCTACGAGCAGTACTTC
CDR3: CASSLTRSYEQYF

size: few
D: .
V: TRBV12-3/TRBV12-4
J: TRBJ1-1
DNA: TGTGCCAGCAGAATAGTAGGGGGCACTGAAGCTTTCTTT
CDR3: CASRIVGGTEAFF

size: few
D: TRBD1
V: TRBV9
J: TRBJ1-3
DNA: TGTGCCAGCAGCTACAAGGGGGACAGGGGGCCTGGAAACACCATATATTTT
CDR3: CASSYKGDRGPGNTIYF

size: .
D: TRBD1
V: TRBV5-4
J: TRBJ1-6
DNA: TGTGCCAGCAGCTCGGCCGGACAGGGGCGTTCACCCCTCCACTTT
CDR3: CASSSAGQGRSPLHF

size: once
D: .
V: TRBV11-2
J: TRBJ2-5
DNA: TGTGCCAGCAGCCGGGGGGAGACCCAGTACTTC
CDR3: CASSRGETQYF

size: .
D: .
V: TRBV5-4
J: TRBJ2-3
DNA: TGTGCCAGCAGCTTGTTTCACACAGATACGCAGTATTTT
CDR3: CASSLFHTDTQYF

size: .
D: TRBD2
V: TRBV30
J: TRBJ2-1
DNA: TGTGCCTGGCGGACTAGGGGATCCTACAATGAGCAGTTCTTC
CDR3: CAWRTRGSYNEQFF

size: few
D: TRBD1
V: TRBV9
J: TRBJ1-4
DNA: TGTGCCAGCAGCTTAAGACAGGGGCCTAATGAAAAACTGTTTTTT
CDR3: CASSLRQGPNEKLFF

size: .
D: .
V: TRBV30
J: TRBJ2-3
DNA: TGTGCCTGGAGTACCGGGGGGCGAACGCAGTATTTT
CDR3: CAWSTGGRTQYF

size: .
D: .
V: TRBV11-1
J: TRBJ2-3
DNA: TGTGCCAGCAGCTTCGGGGTAGATACGCAGTATTTT
CDR3: CASSFGVDTQYF

size: .
D: .
V: TRBV19
J: TRBJ1-5
DNA: TGTGCCAGTAGTATGGTATGGGGGGGCAATCAGCCCCAGCATTTT
CDR3: CASSMVWGGNQPQHF

size: .
D: .
V: TRBV29-1
J: TRBJ1-5
DNA: TGCAGCGTGAGGGGACACAATAGCAATCAGCCCCAGCATTTT
CDR3: CSVRGHNSNQPQHF

size: .
D: .
V: TRBV5-1
J: TRBJ1-1
DNA: TGCGCCAGCAGCTTGGAGTACTCCTACACTGAAGCTTTCTTT
CDR3: CASSLEYSYTEAFF

size: .
D: .
V: TRBV15
J: TRBJ2-7
DNA: TGTGCCACCAGCAGAGATTCCCCCAGGGCTCACGAGCAGTACTTC
CDR3: CATSRDSPRAHEQYF

size: .
D: .
V: TRBV27
J: TRBJ1-4
DNA: TGTGCCAGCAGTTTACAGGGAAGGCAAACTAATGAAAAACTGTTTTTT
CDR3: CASSLQGRQTNEKLFF

size: .
D: .
V: TRBV19
J: TRBJ1-1
DNA: TGTGCCAGTAGTTCCCGGGAGCGAGGCACTGAAGCTTTCTTT
CDR3: CASSSRERGTEAFF

size: .
D: .
V: TRBV10-3
J: TRBJ1-2
DNA: TGTGCCATCACCAGGGGAGAAGACTATGGCTACACCTTC
CDR3: CAITRGEDYGYTF

size: .
D: TRBD2
V: TRBV6-2/TRBV6-3
J: TRBJ2-7
DNA: TGTGCCAGCAGTTACTCGAGTGAACGGGAGGGAGGCTACGAGCAGTACTTC
CDR3: CASSYSSEREGGYEQYF

size: few
D: TRBD1
V: TRBV27
J: TRBJ1-5
DNA: TGTGCCAGCAGTTTATTTCTGCCTTCAGGCAGGGGGAATCAGCCCCAGCATTTT
CDR3: CASSLFLPSGRGNQPQHF

size: .
D: .
V: TRBV5-5
J: TRBJ2-1
DNA: TGTGCCAGCAGCTTGTTACTGACCCAGGAGTTCTTC
CDR3: CASSLLLTQEFF

size: .
D: .
V: TRBV27
J: TRBJ1-1
DNA: TGTGCCAGCCAGGGGTACACTGAAGCTTTCTTT
CDR3: CASQGYTEAFF

size: .
D: .
V: TRBV7-3
J: TRBJ1-1
DNA: TGTGCCAGCAGCCCTACGGGGGTCACTGAAGCTTTCTTT
CDR3: CASSPTGVTEAFF

size: once
D: .
V: TRBV5-1
J: TRBJ1-1
DNA: TGCGCCAGCAGCCTCCAGGGGTTTTCGGCTTTCTTT
CDR3: CASSLQGFSAFF

size: .
D: TRBD2
V: TRBV27
J: TRBJ2-7
DNA: TGTGCCAGCAGTTTAACCGGGAGGGCCTGGGAGCAGTACTTC
CDR3: CASSLTGRAWEQYF

size: .
D: TRBD1
V: TRBV13
J: TRBJ2-7
DNA: TGTGCCAGCAGAGTAACCCAGGGGGCCTTCTACTACGAGCAGTACTTC
CDR3: CASRVTQGAFYYEQYF

size: .
D: TRBD1
V: TRBV7-2
J: TRBJ1-5
DNA: TGTGCCAGCAGCCCGGGGACAGGGAATAGCAATCAGCCCCAGCATTTT
CDR3: CASSPGTGNSNQPQHF

size: .
D: .
V: TRBV27
J: TRBJ1-4
DNA: TGTGCCAGCAGTTTATCCAGCGGGACTAATGAAAAACTGTTTTTT
CDR3: CASSLSSGTNEKLFF